A selection of T cell receptor beta chains follows, all from one sample in a study of regulatory T cells in long-lasting Graves disease. TCRdb reanalysed the multiplex PCR reads using MiXCR and keeps one entry per CDR3 protein. The repertoire includes approximately 300,000 distinct CDR3 sequences, about a sixth of them detected once, and approximately 35% sits in the top ten. The sample here was peripheral blood mononuclear cells (PBMCs), taken at new diagnosis, from a patient treated with antithyroid drugs. The source is a female donor with Graves disease. Each CDR3 is given with its conserved first and last residue. D genes are given only for firm matches. Clone size appears in some rows only: once, few, many, or a class for an expanded clone.

>TRBV12-3/TRBV12-4|NA|NA|TRBJ1-1
TGTGCCAGCAGTTTGGCCCGGACGGGGGCTGAAGCTTTCTTT
CASSLARTGAEAFF
>TRBV10-3|TRBD1|many|TRBJ2-3
TGTGCCATCAGAGCCGGGACAGGGGTAACAGATACGCAGTATTTT
CAIRAGTGVTDTQYF
>TRBV2|NA|many|TRBJ2-3
TGTGCTAGGGTCGTGAGTACAGATACGCAGTATTTT
CARVVSTDTQYF
>TRBV12-3/TRBV12-4|NA|NA|TRBJ2-1
TGTGCCAGCAGCCCCAGGGTATCCTACAATGAGCAGTTCTTC
CASSPRVSYNEQFF
>TRBV2|TRBD2|many|TRBJ2-7
TGTGCCAGCAGACAGGACAGGGGACTTTGGACTAGCGGGAGGCGGGTGGAAGAGCAGTACTTC
CASRQDRGLWTSGRRVEEQYF
>TRBV4-1|NA|few|TRBJ2-7
TGCGCCAGCAGCCAATTCTCGGGATGGAACGAGCAGTACTTC
CASSQFSGWNEQYF
>TRBV6-5|NA|many|TRBJ2-7
TGTGCCAGCAGTTACGGTCTAGCCTCCTACGAGCAGTACTTC
CASSYGLASYEQYF
>TRBV11-1|NA|many|TRBJ2-5
TGTGCCAGCAGCCCCCCCAGGGCTCAAGAGACCCAGTACTTC
CASSPPRAQETQYF
>TRBV6-1|TRBD2|many|TRBJ2-7
TGTGCCAGCAGACGCCTCGGTGGCGGGAGGGACGAGCAGTACTTC
CASRRLGGGRDEQYF
>TRBV15|NA|NA|TRBJ1-6
TGTGCCACCAGCGGAGAGGGCGCAGGGCCCAATTCACCCCTCCACTTT
CATSGEGAGPNSPLHF
>TRBV5-6|NA|NA|TRBJ2-3
TGTGCCAGCAGCTTGGAAGTGGGGGCGGTTGCAGATACGCAGTATTTT
CASSLEVGAVADTQYF
>TRBV5-1|TRBD1|many|TRBJ2-5
TGCGCCAGCAGCTTGGCATTGGACAGGGGGCAAGAGACCCAGTACTTC
CASSLALDRGQETQYF
>TRBV7-8|TRBD2|many|TRBJ2-1
TGTGCCAGCAGCCCGATGGGCGGGAGGGAGAGAGAGCAGTTCTTC
CASSPMGGREREQFF
>TRBV13|TRBD2|many|TRBJ2-1
TGTGCCAGCCAAGAGGGGGGACTAGCGGGATATGATGAGCAGTTCTTC
CASQEGGLAGYDEQFF
>TRBV11-3|TRBD1|many|TRBJ2-7
TGTGCCAGCAGCTTAGATTGGGACAGGAAATACGAGCAGTACTTC
CASSLDWDRKYEQYF
>TRBV7-2|NA|many|TRBJ2-4
TGTGCCAGCAGTCAGCGGGAAAACATTCAGTACTTC
CASSQRENIQYF
>TRBV3-1|NA|few|TRBJ2-1
TGTGCCAGCAGCCAAAGCCAGGGAGGTGATGAGCAGTTCTTC
CASSQSQGGDEQFF
>TRBV7-9|TRBD2|NA|TRBJ2-3
TGTGCCAGCAGCATAGGAGCGGGAGGGGACACAGATACGCAGTATTTT
CASSIGAGGDTDTQYF
>TRBV6-5|TRBD1|many|TRBJ1-2
TGTGCCAGCAGTTACTATTCGACAGGGGCGAGGCCTGCTAACTATGGCTACACCTTC
CASSYYSTGARPANYGYTF
>TRBV12-3/TRBV12-4|NA|many|TRBJ2-7
TGTGCCAGCAGTCTAAAGAACGAGCAGTACTTC
CASSLKNEQYF
>TRBV12-3/TRBV12-4|NA|many|TRBJ2-1
TGTGCCAGCAGGGCCCTTGGGCGGACCAGCTCCTACAATGAGCAGTTCTTC
CASRALGRTSSYNEQFF
>TRBV2|TRBD1|many|TRBJ2-2
TGTGCCGGACGACAGGGAAGCCCCGGGGAGCTGTTTTTT
CAGRQGSPGELFF
>TRBV15|TRBD2|many|TRBJ2-3
TGTGCCACCAGCAGAAATAGCGGGAGGGCAACAGATACGCAGTATTTT
CATSRNSGRATDTQYF
>TRBV19|TRBD1|many|TRBJ2-3
TGTGCCAGTAAGGTCCAGGGGGCCAGCGCAGATACGCAGTATTTT
CASKVQGASADTQYF
>TRBV29-1|NA|NA|TRBJ2-7
TGCAGCGTTTCCCCGGGGGCCTACGAGCAGTACTTC
CSVSPGAYEQYF
>TRBV30|TRBD1|many|TRBJ1-6
TGTGCCTGGAGTGCCTCCTCGAGGACAGGGTCCCTCCACTTT
CAWSASSRTGSLHF
>TRBV7-6|NA|many|TRBJ1-3
TGTGCCAGCAGCTTAGATTCGCGGGGGGCGATAAGCTCTGGAAACACCATATATTTT
CASSLDSRGAISSGNTIYF
>TRBV14|NA|many|TRBJ1-5
TGTGCCAGCAGCCAAGAGAGTGGTTATAGCAATCAGCCCCAGCATTTT
CASSQESGYSNQPQHF
>TRBV4-1|NA|NA|TRBJ2-1
TGCGCCAGCAGCCAAATTTACAATGAGCAGTTCTTC
CASSQIYNEQFF
>TRBV28|TRBD2|NA|TRBJ2-5
TGTGCCAGCAGTACGGGGGGGGGGGTCGGAGAGACCCAGTACTTC
CASSTGGGVGETQYF
>TRBV28|NA|many|TRBJ1-1
TGTGCCAGCAGTTCGGCGGCGGGCAGCCTGAACACTGAAGCTTTCTTT
CASSSAAGSLNTEAFF
>TRBV11-2|NA|many|TRBJ1-1
TGTGCCAGCAGCCTGCAGGGTGCCCTCGCTGAAGCTTTCTTT
CASSLQGALAEAFF
>TRBV5-4|NA|few|TRBJ1-4
TGTGCCAGCAGCTCTTCGGTGGGGAACGAAAAACTGTTTTTT
CASSSSVGNEKLFF
>TRBV2|TRBD2|many|TRBJ2-7
TGTGCCAGCATTGGCTCTAGCGGGCCACTCTACGAGCAGTACTTC
CASIGSSGPLYEQYF
>TRBV28|NA|NA|TRBJ1-2
TGTGCCAGCAGTTATGGTCAAGTAACTAACTATGGCTACACCTTC
CASSYGQVTNYGYTF
>TRBV24-1|TRBD1|many|TRBJ2-5
TGTGCCACCAGTGATCCCGGGACAGTCCAAGAGACCCAGTACTTC
CATSDPGTVQETQYF
>TRBV12-3/TRBV12-4|TRBD1|many|TRBJ2-5
TGTGCCAGCAGCTTAGGGGGCGGCGGGGAGACCCAGTACTTC
CASSLGGGGETQYF
>TRBV9|NA|many|TRBJ2-3
TGTGCCAGCAGCGTAGGGGGGGTCAGGCACACAGATACGCAGTATTTT
CASSVGGVRHTDTQYF
>TRBV10-3|TRBD2|many|TRBJ2-7
TGTGCCATCAAGTCCTTCGAGCGGGACTCCTACGAGCAGTACTTC
CAIKSFERDSYEQYF
>TRBV24-1|NA|many|TRBJ2-2
TGTGCCACCGGCCAGGGCACCGGGGAGCTGTTTTTT
CATGQGTGELFF
>TRBV29-1|NA|few|TRBJ1-3
TGCAGCGTTGAAGAAGCGGGGGGCGATGGAAACACAATATATTTT
CSVEEAGGDGNTIYF
>TRBV27|NA|many|TRBJ1-1
TGTGCCAGCAGTTCACCGACAGGAAAAATTGAAGCTTTCTTT
CASSSPTGKIEAFF